This T cell receptor beta chain was documented in a study of tumor-infiltrating lymphocytes in primary liver carcinoma. About the research overall: Surgical resection treated primary liver carcinoma in the patients. Read depth, roughly 3.5 to 7.13 million productive TCRbeta reads, did not differ significantly between tissues.

Unsorted whole blood yielded blood RNA, and germline DNA was extracted as well. A word on this clonotype: This may come from a read error, since a much larger clone is one base off.

The CDR3 length is 18 residues. The V segment lost 8 bases and the J segment 11 bases; nucleotides outside the gene matches: 26. Per the germline V gene, CDR1 is WSHSY and CDR2 is SAAADI. Synthesis of TCR beta cDNA was carried out from 450 to 650 ng total RNA with a constant-region primer. Slightly modified ARM-PCR served as the procedure for the TCR beta libraries. These libraries came from three rounds of nested multiplex PCR. A C-beta reverse primer and TRBV1-TRBV30 forward primers served in each of the first two PCR rounds, at around 10 cycles apiece. Each CDR3 protein gets one entry after TCRdb re-called the multiplex PCR reads with MiXCR. The table shows around 330,000 distinct CDR3 sequences, with approximately 60% occurring only once.

The chain couples TRBV10-2 to TRBJ2-5; 10 bases match TRBD2. The sequencing input was peripheral blood. This TCR came from a man in his forties with primary liver carcinoma and hepatitis B virus infection. For the CDR3, the DNA is TGCGCCAGCCGGGGTCGTAGGGTTTTGGGACTAGCGTCTCATGAGCAGTACTTC. Translating gives CASRGRRVLGLASHEQYF.